The source of this TCR beta chain is a study of Tregs in tolerant kidney transplant recipients. The study, taken as a whole, reports: Biological reproducibility was not directly addressed, but technical replication error appeared minimal. Expanding Tregs on activated donor B cells appeared to best identify donor-specific TCRbeta clones.

The CDR3 has 12 residues. Trimming pared 1 base from V and 8 bases from J, leaving 11 bases between. CDR1 is GTSNPN, CDR2 SVGIG, per germline (reference sequence). Profiling relied on immunoSEQ multiplex PCR, and the TCRdb table lists in-frame clones only, not all of them. The sample records some 55,000 clones, around 83% being singletons. With regard to this clone: The antigen is unknown.

Unstimulated Tregs (CD4+CD25+CD127-) and CD4+CD25- non-Tregs were sorted from PBMCs. The rearrangement joins TRBV30 to TRBJ1-2; perhaps TRBD1 as D (5 bases). Material: CD4+ T cells from blood. The clonotype was recovered from a human donor in good health. In nucleotides, the CDR3 is TGTGCCTGGAGTGCCGGGGCGCGCGGCTACACCTTC. Its translation: CAWSAGARGYTF. Full variable domain (missing parts from reference TRBV30 and TRBJ1-2): SQTIHQWPATLVQPVGSPLSLECTVEGTSNPNLYWYRQAAGRGLQLLFYSVGIGQISSEVPQNLSASRPQDRQFILSSKKLLLSDSGFYLCAWSAGARGYTFGSGTRLTVV.